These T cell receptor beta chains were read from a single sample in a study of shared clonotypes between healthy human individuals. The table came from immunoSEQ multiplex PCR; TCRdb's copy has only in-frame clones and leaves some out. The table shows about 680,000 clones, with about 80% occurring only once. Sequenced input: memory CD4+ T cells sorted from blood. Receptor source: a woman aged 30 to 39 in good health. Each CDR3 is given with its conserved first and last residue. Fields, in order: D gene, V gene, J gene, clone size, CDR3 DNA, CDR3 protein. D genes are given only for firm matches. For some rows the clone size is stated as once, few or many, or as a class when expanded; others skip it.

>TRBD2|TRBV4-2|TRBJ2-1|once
TGTGCCAGCAGCCAAGCGATTAGGACTAGTTTGGTAAATGAGCAGTTCTTC
CASSQAIRTSLVNEQFF
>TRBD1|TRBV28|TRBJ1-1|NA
TGTGCCAGCAGTTCTGTGGGACAGTCGAACACTGAAGCTTTCTTT
CASSSVGQSNTEAFF
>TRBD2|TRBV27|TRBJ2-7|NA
TGTGCCAGCAGTTTTCTAGCCGGGACAACCTCCTCTAGCGGGAGTGGTAGAACCTACGAGCAGTACTTC
CASSFLAGTTSSSGSGRTYEQYF
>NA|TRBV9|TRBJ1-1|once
TGTGCCAGCAGCCCGGGTGGGCTCGCTGAAGCTTTCTTT
CASSPGGLAEAFF
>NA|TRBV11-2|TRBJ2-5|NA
TGTGCCAGCAGCTCAGACGGCCAAGAGACCCAGTACTTC
CASSSDGQETQYF
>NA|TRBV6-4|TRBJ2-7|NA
TGTGCCAGCAGTCTGACGACCCAAACAGGGAAGGGCGCCTACGAGCAGTACTTC
CASSLTTQTGKGAYEQYF
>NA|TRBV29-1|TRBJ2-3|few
TGCAGCGTTGAAAGGGCCACAGATACGCAGTATTTT
CSVERATDTQYF
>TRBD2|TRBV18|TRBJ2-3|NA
TGTGCCAGCTCACACGGGCGGGAGAAAGATACGCAGTATTTT
CASSHGREKDTQYF
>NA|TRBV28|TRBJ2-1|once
TGTGCCAGCAGTCCGGCCAGTTCTAGCCAGCGGGCCTGGGGCACCTACAATGAGCAGTTCTTC
CASSPASSSQRAWGTYNEQFF
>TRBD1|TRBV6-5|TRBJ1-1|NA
TGTGCCAGCAGTTACACAGGGACAGGGGGCTACACTGAAGCTTTCTTT
CASSYTGTGGYTEAFF
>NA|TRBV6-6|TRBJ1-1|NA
TGTGCCAGCAGTTCCTATGACAGCACTGAAGCTTTCTTT
CASSSYDSTEAFF
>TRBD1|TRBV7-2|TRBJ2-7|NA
TGTGCCAGCAGGTACTCAGGGGGTCCCTACGAGCAGTACTTC
CASRYSGGPYEQYF
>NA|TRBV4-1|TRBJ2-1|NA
TGCGCCAGCAGCCAAGTAGGAACGAATGAGCAGTTCTTC
CASSQVGTNEQFF
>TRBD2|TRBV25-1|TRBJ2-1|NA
TGTGCCAGCAGTGAGGGGACTAGCGGGACCAGGTCAGATGAGCAGTTCTTC
CASSEGTSGTRSDEQFF
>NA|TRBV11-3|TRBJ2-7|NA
TGTGCCAGCAGCTTAGACCCATTTAACGGGGAGCAGTACTTC
CASSLDPFNGEQYF
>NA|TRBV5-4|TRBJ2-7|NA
TGTGCCAGCAGCTTGGCGAACCGGGACTACGAGCAGTACTTC
CASSLANRDYEQYF
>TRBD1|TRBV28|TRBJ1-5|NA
TGTGCCAGCAGTCGAACAGGGGGCTTCAATCAGCCCCAGCATTTT
CASSRTGGFNQPQHF